A selection of T cell receptor beta chains follows, all from one sample in a study of blood T cell repertoires in COVID-19. Method: immunoSEQ multiplex PCR; TCRdb's copy keeps in-frame clones and lacks some. The data contain more than 75,000 clones, approximately 86% of them singletons. The sample was peripheral blood. The receptors were sampled from a woman of 80 years or more with acute or convalescent COVID-19. Each CDR3 is given with its conserved first and last residue. A D gene is named only where the DNA matches it firmly. Rows give clone size only sometimes, using once, few, many, or a class for an expanded clone.

d_gene,v_gene,j_gene,abundance,CDR3nt,CDR3aa
NA,TRBV6-5,TRBJ2-5,NA,TGTGCCAGCAGTTACTCGATTGGGGGAGGAGAGACCCAGTACTTC,CASSYSIGGGETQYF
NA,TRBV2,TRBJ2-7,NA,TGTGCCAGCAGTGAAGGCCAAATTGGAGGGGAGCAGTACTTC,CASSEGQIGGEQYF
NA,TRBV9,TRBJ1-2,NA,TGTGCCAGCAGCAATCAAGTGAGGGCTGAAGGCTACACCTTC,CASSNQVRAEGYTF
NA,TRBV30,TRBJ1-3,NA,TGTGCCTGGCAACAGGCTGGAAACACCATATATTTT,CAWQQAGNTIYF
TRBD1,TRBV27,TRBJ2-1,once,TGTGCCAGCACCCCAACCGGGACAGGGAACTTCAATGAGCAGTTCTTC,CASTPTGTGNFNEQFF
TRBD2,TRBV11-3,TRBJ2-1,NA,TGTGCCAGCAGCTTAGCGCGTTGGGGGGGTGAGCAGTTCTTC,CASSLARWGGEQFF
TRBD1,TRBV4-2,TRBJ2-2,NA,TGTGCCAGCAGCCACAGCCTACAGGGGGCCACCGGGGAGCTGTTTTTT,CASSHSLQGATGELFF
NA,TRBV4-2,TRBJ2-5,NA,TGTGCCAGCAGCCAACCAGGATTCAGTGGAGGAGAGACCCAGTACTTC,CASSQPGFSGGETQYF
TRBD1,TRBV11-2,TRBJ2-2,NA,TGTGCCAGCAGCCTCAGGGGGTCGACGAACACCGGGGAGCTGTTTTTT,CASSLRGSTNTGELFF
TRBD1,TRBV29-1,TRBJ1-1,NA,TGCAGCGGACAGGGACAGGTCACTGAAGCTTTCTTT,CSGQGQVTEAFF
NA,TRBV13,TRBJ2-7,NA,TGTGCCAGCAGCCGGTCTAGGGGGGGCTACGAGCAGTACTTC,CASSRSRGGYEQYF
TRBD1,TRBV12-5,TRBJ2-2,NA,TGTGCTAGTGGTGATGACAGGAAAGGGGGCGGAAGAACCGGGGAGCTGTTTTTT,CASGDDRKGGGRTGELFF
TRBD1,TRBV10-2,TRBJ1-2,NA,TGCGCCAGCAGGGGAACAGGGGGAGATTACTATGGCTACACCTTC,CASRGTGGDYYGYTF
TRBD2,TRBV28,TRBJ2-7,once,TGTGCCAGCAGTAGGACTAGCGGGACATACGAGCAGTACTTC,CASSRTSGTYEQYF
TRBD1,TRBV10-3,TRBJ2-5,NA,TGTGCCATCAGTGAGGGACAGGCGGCTAAAGAGACCCAGTACTTC,CAISEGQAAKETQYF
NA,TRBV2,TRBJ2-7,NA,TGTGCCAGCAGCGTTCCCCCGGGGGAGCAGTACTTC,CASSVPPGEQYF
TRBD2,TRBV30,TRBJ2-1,NA,TGTGCCTGGAGTAGGTCTAGCGGGGCAAATGAGCAGTTCTTC,CAWSRSSGANEQFF
NA,TRBV7-3,TRBJ1-2,NA,TGTGCCAGCAGCTCACAGGGCTACGGCTACACCTTC,CASSSQGYGYTF
NA,TRBV19,TRBJ1-5,NA,TGTGCCAGCCAACAGGGTAGCAATCAGCCCCAGCATTTT,CASQQGSNQPQHF
NA,TRBV9,TRBJ2-3,NA,TGTGCCAGCAGCGTCCGGCGTCAGGGTACGGATACGCAGTATTTT,CASSVRRQGTDTQYF
TRBD1,TRBV7-6,TRBJ1-1,NA,TGTGCCAGCAGCTTATTTGGGTTGGGACAGGGATACACTGAAGCTTTCTTT,CASSLFGLGQGYTEAFF
NA,TRBV29-1,TRBJ2-1,NA,TGCAGCGTTGAACCGAGGGGGTACAATGAGCAGTTCTTC,CSVEPRGYNEQFF
TRBD1,TRBV7-6,TRBJ2-6,once,TGTGCCAGCAGCCAATTTACAGGGGTAGGGGCCAACGTCCTGACTTTC,CASSQFTGVGANVLTF
NA,TRBV7-6,TRBJ2-1,NA,TGTGCCAGCAGCTTAGTTGAGAATGAGCAGTTCTTC,CASSLVENEQFF
NA,TRBV5-4,TRBJ1-1,NA,TGTGCCAGCAGCTTGGGAGGGGGTGTCCCCCTGAACACTGAAGCTTTCTTT,CASSLGGGVPLNTEAFF
TRBD1,TRBV7-8,TRBJ2-7,NA,TGTGCCAGCACGCCCAGGGACAGGGCCTACGAGCAGTACTTC,CASTPRDRAYEQYF
NA,TRBV15,TRBJ2-1,NA,TGTGCCACCAGCAGAAGGCAGGGGTCCCTAAATGAGCAGTTCTTC,CATSRRQGSLNEQFF
TRBD2,TRBV6-2/TRBV6-3,TRBJ2-1,NA,TGTGCCAGCAGCCCCGCTATGACGGGAGGGCCTCATGAGCAGTTCTTC,CASSPAMTGGPHEQFF
NA,TRBV19,TRBJ1-4,NA,TGTGCCAGTAGGGGCGTAGGTGAAAAACTGTTTTTT,CASRGVGEKLFF
NA,TRBV19,TRBJ2-7,NA,TGTGCCAGCCCTCCCCAATGGCGAGCTAGACACGAGCAGTACTTC,CASPPQWRARHEQYF
TRBD1,TRBV3-1/TRBV3-2,TRBJ1-3,NA,TGTGCCAGCAGCTTTAGGGGGCAGGGAAACACCATATATTTT,CASSFRGQGNTIYF
NA,TRBV6-6,TRBJ2-3,NA,TGTGCCAGCAGTTACTCGATAGTGTCAGATACGCAGTATTTT,CASSYSIVSDTQYF
TRBD2,TRBV3-1/TRBV3-2,TRBJ2-3,NA,TGTGCCAGCAGCCAATCTGGTAGCGGGAGGTCCACAGATACGCAGTATTTT,CASSQSGSGRSTDTQYF
NA,TRBV11-1,TRBJ1-6,NA,TGTGCCAGCAGCTTACGGACAGATCCAAATTCACCCCTCCACTTT,CASSLRTDPNSPLHF
TRBD2,TRBV5-1,TRBJ2-1,NA,TGCGCCAGTAGGCGGGTAGCGGGCCCCTCCTACAATGAGCAGTTCTTC,CASRRVAGPSYNEQFF
TRBD2,TRBV7-2,TRBJ2-1,NA,TGTGCCAGCAGCTTAGTAGGGACTAGCGGCTTTAATGAGCAGTTCTTC,CASSLVGTSGFNEQFF
NA,TRBV15,TRBJ2-7,NA,TGTGCCACCAGCAGAGATGGAGGGGCAATCTCCTACGAGCAGTACTTC,CATSRDGGAISYEQYF
TRBD2,TRBV29-1,TRBJ2-2,once,TGCAGCGCCCTAAGACTAGCGGGGAACACCGGGGAGCTGTTTTTT,CSALRLAGNTGELFF
TRBD2,TRBV7-7,TRBJ2-2,NA,TGTGCTAGCAGCTTAGAGGCTGGACTAGTCGGGGAGCTGTTTTTT,CASSLEAGLVGELFF
TRBD1,TRBV3-1/TRBV3-2,TRBJ2-3,NA,TGTGCCAGCAGCCGAGGGACAGGGCCTGTGGGTACGCAGTATTTT,CASSRGTGPVGTQYF
NA,TRBV12-5,TRBJ2-3,NA,TGTGCTAGTGCCGGGACTAGCACAGATACGCAGTATTTT,CASAGTSTDTQYF
TRBD2,TRBV10-3,TRBJ2-7,NA,TGTGCCATCAGAGATCCTCTAGCGGGGGCGACCTACGAGCAGTACTTC,CAIRDPLAGATYEQYF
NA,TRBV7-9,TRBJ2-4,NA,TGTGCCAGCAGCTTAACAGTGACTAAAGGGGCCAAAAACATTCAGTACTTC,CASSLTVTKGAKNIQYF
NA,TRBV3-1/TRBV3-2,TRBJ2-3,once,TGTGCCAGCAGCCAAGCGGCCGGGGGGCCTGCTGCGCAGTATTTT,CASSQAAGGPAAQYF
TRBD1,TRBV27,TRBJ1-1,NA,TGTGCCAGCAGGGCTAGGGACAGGGGCACTGAAGCTTTCTTT,CASRARDRGTEAFF
NA,TRBV5-1,TRBJ2-1,NA,TGCGCCAGCAGCTTTAGTTCTCCGGGACTGGCAAACGGCTACAATGAGCAGTTCTTC,CASSFSSPGLANGYNEQFF
NA,TRBV5-1,TRBJ2-5,NA,TGCGCCAGCAGCTTGAACACAGGGTACCAAGAGACCCAGTACTTC,CASSLNTGYQETQYF
NA,TRBV2,TRBJ2-7,NA,TGTGCCAGCCTGGTAGGCGGAAAGTTGGACGAGCAGTACTTC,CASLVGGKLDEQYF
TRBD2,TRBV9,TRBJ2-7,NA,TGTGCCAGCAGCGTAGCGGGAGGGTCTATCCCCTACGAGCAGTACTTC,CASSVAGGSIPYEQYF
TRBD1,TRBV5-1,TRBJ1-2,NA,TGCGCCAGCAGCTTGGACTCAGGGGGTGGCTACACCTTC,CASSLDSGGGYTF
NA,TRBV7-9,TRBJ2-7,NA,TGTGCCAGCAGCTTAGACAGGGCGAAATACGAGCAGTACTTC,CASSLDRAKYEQYF
TRBD1,TRBV27,TRBJ1-2,NA,TGTGCCAGCAGCCTACAGGGGAATTTCCCTGGCTACACCTTC,CASSLQGNFPGYTF
TRBD1,TRBV5-1,TRBJ2-7,once,TGCGCCAGCAGCCCGGACAGGGGGCGGGAGCAGTACTTC,CASSPDRGREQYF
NA,TRBV19,TRBJ1-1,NA,TGTGCCAGTAGTCCTTCACAGGGCCGCTTGGGGACTGAAGCTTTCTTT,CASSPSQGRLGTEAFF
TRBD2,TRBV6-5,TRBJ2-1,NA,TGTGCCAGCAGTCGTACCCCTGCGGGGGAAGGGGAGCAGTTCTTC,CASSRTPAGEGEQFF
NA,TRBV5-8,TRBJ1-3,NA,TGTGCCAGCAGCTTAAGCCCGAATCATCCCTCTGGAAACACCATATATTTT,CASSLSPNHPSGNTIYF
NA,TRBV5-1,TRBJ2-5,NA,TGCGCCAGCAGCTTTTCCGAAGAGACCCAGTACTTC,CASSFSEETQYF
NA,TRBV7-2,TRBJ2-2,NA,TGTGCCAGCACCCGCCCCCGGGGTACTAACACCGGGGAGCTGTTTTTT,CASTRPRGTNTGELFF
NA,TRBV21-1,TRBJ1-1,NA,TGTGCCAGCAGCGAACACACAGGGACTGAAGCTTTCTTT,CASSEHTGTEAFF